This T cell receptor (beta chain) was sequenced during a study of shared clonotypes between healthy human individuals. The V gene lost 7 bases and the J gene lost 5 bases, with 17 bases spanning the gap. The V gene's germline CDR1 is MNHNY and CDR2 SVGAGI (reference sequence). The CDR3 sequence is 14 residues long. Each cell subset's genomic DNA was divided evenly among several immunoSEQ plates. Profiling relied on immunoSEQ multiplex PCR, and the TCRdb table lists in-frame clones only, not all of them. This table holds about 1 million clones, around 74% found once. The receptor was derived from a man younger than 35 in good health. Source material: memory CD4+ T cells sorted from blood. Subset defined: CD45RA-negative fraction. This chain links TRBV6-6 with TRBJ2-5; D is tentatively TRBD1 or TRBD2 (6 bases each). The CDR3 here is CASTPGAPEETQYF. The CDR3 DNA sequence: TGTGCCAGCACTCCGGGGGCGCCGGAGGAGACCCAGTACTTC.